This TCR beta chain was recovered during a study of T cell responses to AZD1222 COVID-19 vaccine. Across the study: Second-dose intervals near 4 or 12 weeks were combined. Study-wide results and limits: The CD4 TCRs associated with vaccination extended across spike and predominated at 160-218 and 743-854. Clonal diversity was possibly underestimated, and the donors were mostly white British, with more females. Seropositivity was recorded at baseline in only 6 or 7 AZD1222 recipients.

Produced via immunoSEQ multiplex PCR; TCRdb's table is partial and in-frame only. The data contain 75,000 to 100,000 clones, roughly 90% of them singletons. Remarks on this clone: The target antigen is unknown.

The input for sequencing was peripheral blood, taken on day 0 of AZD1222 vaccination. The TCR sequence derives from an adult in good health.

Written as DNA, the CDR3 is TGTGCCAGCAGTCGTCCCGAGGGAGAGACCCAGTACTTC. It specifies CASSRPEGETQYF. The chain combines TRBV6-5 with TRBJ2-5; D is possibly TRBD2 (5 bases). The CDR3 loop spans 13 amino acids. V was cut by 5 bases and J by 4 bases, with 11 bases left in between. Germline V CDR1 and CDR2: MNHEY, SVGAGI.